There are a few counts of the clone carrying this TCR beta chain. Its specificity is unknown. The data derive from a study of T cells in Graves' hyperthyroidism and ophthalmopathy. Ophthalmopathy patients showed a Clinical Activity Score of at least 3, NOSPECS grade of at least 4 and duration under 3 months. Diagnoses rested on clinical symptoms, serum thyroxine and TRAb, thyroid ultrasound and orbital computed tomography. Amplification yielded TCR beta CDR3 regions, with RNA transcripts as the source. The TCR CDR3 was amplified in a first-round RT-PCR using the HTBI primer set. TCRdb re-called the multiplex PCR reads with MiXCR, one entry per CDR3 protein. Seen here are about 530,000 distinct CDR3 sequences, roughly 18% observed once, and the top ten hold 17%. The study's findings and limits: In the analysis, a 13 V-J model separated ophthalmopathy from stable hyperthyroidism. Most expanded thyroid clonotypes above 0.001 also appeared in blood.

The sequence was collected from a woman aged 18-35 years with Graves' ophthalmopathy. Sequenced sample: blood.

As DNA, the CDR3 is TGTGCCAGCAGTTGGCCGGCGACAGCGGGCTACACCTTC. Encoded protein: CASSWPATAGYTF. The chain joins TRBV5-6 to TRBJ1-2; D is possibly TRBD1 (5 bases). Germline loops: CDR1 SGHDT, CDR2 YYEEEE. CDR3 size: 13 residues. V gave up 5 bases and J gave up 8 bases, with 16 bases separating them.